The next 31 T cell receptor beta chains were all read from a single sample in a study of blood T cell repertoires in COVID-19. Some clones are missing from TCRdb's copy, which holds only in-frame ones; the method was immunoSEQ multiplex PCR. The sample contains some 71,000 clones, about nine tenths of which appear only once. The sample comprised peripheral blood. These receptors were collected from a woman in her late teens or twenties with acute or convalescent COVID-19.

V usage is TRBV7-9 and J usage is TRBJ1-2; TRBD1 matches 8 bases. The V and J ends lost 2 bases and 0 bases, in that order; junction bases with no gene match: 11. This CDR3 region has 18 residues. The V gene's germline CDR1 is SEHNR and CDR2 FQNEAQ (reference sequence). For the CDR3, the DNA is TGTGCCAGCAGCTTAAGCGTCGGACAGGGAATTTCTAACTATGGCTACACCTTC. This sequence encodes CASSLSVGQGISNYGYTF.

V and J are TRBV11-3 and TRBJ2-5; TRBD2 is a possible D gene (6 bases). CDR1 and CDR2 (germline): SGHNT, YENEEA. The V gene lost 0 bases and the J gene lost 7 bases, with 15 bases spanning the gap. The CDR3 spans 15 residues. This CDR3 is CASSLERGSGRTQYF. CDR3 nucleotide sequence: TGTGCCAGCAGCTTAGAACGGGGGAGCGGAAGGACCCAGTACTTC.

The rearrangement links TRBV4-1 to TRBJ1-1, with 10 bases identical to TRBD1. The CDR3 length is 17 residues. Trimming removed 3 bases from V and 3 bases from J; junction bases left unmatched: 10. Looked up from germline, CDR1 is MGHRA and CDR2 is YSYEKL. This CDR3 reads CASSQGRQGALDTEAFF. The CDR3, as DNA: TGCGCCAGCAGCCAGGGACGACAGGGGGCTTTGGACACTGAAGCTTTCTTT.

This sequence joins TRBV3-1 (or the pseudogene TRBV3-2) and TRBJ1-3; TRBD1 might be the D (6 bases). V was trimmed by 1 base and J by 0 bases, leaving 7 bases between them. Germline CDR1 and CDR2: LGHDT and YNNKEL (reference sequence). The CDR3 totals 15 residues. As DNA, the CDR3 is TGTGCCAGCAGCCAAGGGACAGCCTCTGGAAACACCATATATTTT. Protein: CASSQGTASGNTIYF.

This clone was detected only once. V usage is TRBV2 and J usage is TRBJ1-5; D may be TRBD1 (5 bases). The germline CDR1 and CDR2 sequences are SNHLY and FYNNEI. The CDR3 has 14 residues. V was pared by 7 bases and J by 3 bases, with 13 bases between. The CDR3 reads CASNLGQYNQPQHF. CDR3 coding DNA: TGTGCCAGCAACCTGGGGCAGTACAATCAGCCCCAGCATTTT.

The chain joins TRBV5-4 to TRBJ1-1; 10 positions match TRBD1. The CDR3 is 15 residues long. The germline gives CDR1 SGHNT, CDR2 YYREEE (reference sequence). The V and J ends lost 4 bases and 6 bases, in that order; junction bases with no gene match: 9. CDR3 DNA sequence: TGTGCCAGCAGCCCTTCCGGGACAGGGGCCCCTGAAGCTTTCTTT. Its translation is CASSPSGTGAPEAFF.

This chain joins TRBV5-6 and TRBJ1-2, with D tentatively TRBD1 (5 bases). CDR1 and CDR2 from the germline V gene are SGHDT and YYEEEE. Trimming stripped 1 base from V and 7 bases from J, with 14 bases between. This CDR3 has 14 residues. In nucleotides, the CDR3 is TGTGCCAGCAGCTTGTCATCAGGGATGGGTGGCTACACCTTC. Its protein product is CASSLSSGMGGYTF.

V and J are TRBV18 and TRBJ2-2; 10 nucleotides match TRBD1. Trimming cost V 1 base and J 1 base; bases outside gene matches: 3. The CDR3 covers 17 residues. CDR1 and CDR2 from the germline V gene are KGHSH and LQKENI. The CDR3 loop is CASSPQTGGWNTGELFF. The CDR3 DNA reads TGTGCCAGCTCACCACAGACAGGGGGCTGGAACACCGGGGAGCTGTTTTTT. The whole variable domain, filled in from reference TRBV18 and TRBJ2-2, reads NAGVMQNPRHLVRRRGQEARLRCSPMKGHSHVYWYRQLPEEGLKFMVYLQKENIIDESGMPKERFSAEFPKEGPSILRIQQVVRGDSAAYFCASSPQTGGWNTGELFFGEGSRLTVL.

The rearrangement uses TRBV29-1 and TRBJ2-1; 8 bases line up with TRBD1. The ends lost 5 bases at V and 6 bases at J; junction bases unmatched: 9. The CDR3 consists of 14 residues. CDR1 is SQVTM, CDR2 ANQGSEA, per germline. The CDR3, as DNA: TGCAGCGTTACTGCCGGGACAGGAATCAATGAGCAGTTCTTC. It translates to CSVTAGTGINEQFF.

This clone was seen just once. V gene TRBV28 combines with J gene TRBJ1-1; 11 bases line up with TRBD1. The germline V gene encodes CDR1 MDHEN and CDR2 SYDVKM. The V gene end was trimmed by 0 bases and the J gene end by 5 bases; junction bases not matched to a gene: 2. CDR3 length: 15 residues. CDR3 DNA sequence: TGTGCCAGCAGTTTATGGGACAGGGGGCGGACTGAAGCTTTCTTT. It translates to CASSLWDRGRTEAFF.

The chain recombines TRBV6-5 with TRBJ1-2, with D unresolved. Germline V gene lookup returns CDR1 MNHEY and CDR2 SVGAGI. CDR3 length equals 15 residues. Trimming took 6 bases from V and 6 from J, leaving 20 bases between them. The CDR3 bases are TGTGCCAGCAGCCGGATCGCAGAGGGTGGGCATGGCTACACCTTC. It translates to CASSRIAEGGHGYTF.

The chain joins TRBV5-6 to TRBJ2-5; possible D gene TRBD1, 6 bases. CDR3 length: 15 residues. CDR1 and CDR2 (germline): SGHDT, YYEEEE. V was cut by 2 bases and J by 1 base, with 12 bases left in between. As DNA, the CDR3 is TGTGCCAGCAGCTTACCAGGGACATCCCAAGAGACCCAGTACTTC. Protein: CASSLPGTSQETQYF.

V is TRBV6-5 and J is TRBJ1-1, with TRBD1 matching 8 bases. The V and J ends lost 9 bases and 0 bases, in that order; junction bases with no gene match: 3. Germline loops: CDR1 MNHEY, CDR2 SVGAGI. This CDR3 comprises 13 residues. This CDR3 is CASSDRVNTEAFF. The CDR3 DNA reads as TGTGCCAGTTCGGACAGGGTGAACACTGAAGCTTTCTTT.

The chain employs TRBV4-3 and TRBJ2-1, with D unclear. The CDR3 has 15 residues. The ends were cut back, 0 bases at V and 0 bases at J, with 6 bases in the middle. Germline CDR1 is LGHNA and CDR2 is YSLEER. The CDR3 spells CASSQDRSSYNEQFF. The CDR3 nucleotides are TGCGCCAGCAGCCAAGACCGGAGCTCCTACAATGAGCAGTTCTTC.

The rearrangement joins TRBV29-1 to TRBJ2-1; D possibly corresponds to TRBD1 (6 bases). The CDR3 loop spans 17 amino acids. Germline V gene sequence: CDR1 SQVTM, CDR2 ANQGSEA. Between the trimmed V and J ends, which lost 7 bases and 0 bases, there was a span of 22 bases. The CDR3 loop reads CSAILRRQDSSYNEQFF. DNA for the CDR3: TGCAGCGCAATATTACGAAGACAGGACAGCTCCTACAATGAGCAGTTCTTC.

The rearrangement uses TRBV27 and TRBJ2-7; maybe TRBD2 (6 bases). Deletions cut 7 bases from V and 0 bases from J, with 16 bases between. The CDR3 consists of 15 residues. Germline V CDR1 and CDR2: MNHEY, SMNVEV (reference sequence). The CDR3 nucleotides are TGTGCCAGCAAGGGAGTGTTTAGCGGCTCCTACGAGCAGTACTTC. This encodes CASKGVFSGSYEQYF.

The chain couples TRBV28 to TRBJ2-7, with TRBD1 as a possible D gene (6 bases). Trimming shortened V by 10 bases and J by 3 bases, and 16 bases separated the two germline ends. CDR1 and CDR2 from the germline V gene are MDHEN and SYDVKM. This CDR3 region has 13 residues. DNA of the CDR3: TGTGCCACCACCCCACTAGGGGGCTACGAGCAGTACTTC. This translates into CATTPLGGYEQYF.

The V gene is TRBV2, the J gene TRBJ1-1; perhaps TRBD1 as D (6 bases). Germline loops: CDR1 SNHLY, CDR2 FYNNEI. V was cut by 8 bases and J by 0 bases, with 16 bases left in between. CDR3 size: 15 residues. The CDR3 DNA follows: TGTGCCAGCGGACGCAGGGGCGGAATGAACACTGAAGCTTTCTTT. As protein: CASGRRGGMNTEAFF.

The chain uses TRBV4-1 and TRBJ2-5; D unclear. There are 14 residues in the CDR3. Germline CDR1 is MGHRA and CDR2 is YSYEKL. Trimming shortened V by 4 bases and J by 4 bases, and 13 bases separated the two germline ends. The CDR3 DNA reads as TGCGCCAGCAGCCCCCGGCTGAGGCTAGAGACCCAGTACTTC. Amino acids: CASSPRLRLETQYF.

The chain carries TRBV27 and TRBJ1-3; the match to TRBD1 covers 7 bases. The CDR3 has 15 amino acids. Germline CDR1 is MNHEY and CDR2 is SMNVEV (reference sequence). The junction had 7 bases not matched to a gene; V was cut back by 8 bases and J by 0 bases. In DNA form, the CDR3 reads TGTGCCAGCCTAGCCGGGACAGACTCTGGAAACACCATATATTTT. Residues: CASLAGTDSGNTIYF.

The V and J genes are TRBV28 and TRBJ1-2, with TRBD1 matching 11 bases. The CDR3 sequence is 15 residues long. V was pared by 6 bases and J by 8 bases, with 11 bases of the junction left unmatched. Germline V gene data show CDR1 as MDHEN and CDR2 as SYDVKM. CDR3 bases: TGTGCCAGCAGGGGACGGGACAGGGGGAGCGGCGGCTACACCTTC. Residues: CASRGRDRGSGGYTF.

The rearrangement links TRBV24-1 to TRBJ1-2; D is uncertain. This CDR3 contains 18 residues. V was shortened by 4 bases and J by 0 bases, with 20 bases between the two germline ends. Germline V gives CDR1 KGHDR, CDR2 SFDVKD. DNA of the CDR3: TGTGCCACCAGTGAGCGGGATCTATTTTTTCTCGCTAACTATGGCTACACCTTC. Amino acid sequence: CATSERDLFFLANYGYTF.

CDR3 DNA sequence: TGTGCCAGCAGCACTCCGACGGGGTGGAGCTCCTACAATGAGCAGTTCTTC. This sequence encodes CASSTPTGWSSYNEQFF. The rearrangement joins TRBV7-8 to TRBJ2-1; D might be TRBD2 (5 bases). Trimming cost V 5 bases and J 0 bases, with 17 bases left between them. Germline V gives CDR1 SGHVS, CDR2 FQNEAQ. This CDR3 has 17 amino acids.

This rearrangement joins TRBV12-3 or TRBV12-4 to TRBJ2-1, with 8 positions matching TRBD2. The CDR3 is made up of 13 amino acids. J gave up 6 bases and V 7 bases, and 5 bases lay outside the gene matches. CDR3 DNA: TGTGCCAGCACGGGACTAGACCGCAATGAGCAGTTCTTC. Residues: CASTGLDRNEQFF.

CDR3 nucleotides: TGTGCCTGGAGCCCCGGGACAGGGGGCTACGAGCAGTACTTC. The encoded protein is CAWSPGTGGYEQYF. The chain combines TRBV30 with TRBJ2-7; TRBD1 aligns across 11 bases. Germline values: CDR1 GTSNPN, CDR2 SVGIG (reference sequence). The length of the CDR3 is 14 residues. V was pared by 3 bases and J by 3 bases, with 4 bases of the junction left unmatched.

Only one count was recorded for this clone. The chain is built from TRBV28 and TRBJ2-7, with D unclear. Germline values: CDR1 MDHEN, CDR2 SYDVKM. Trimming took 10 bases from V and 4 from J, leaving 2 bases between them. This CDR3 is built from 8 residues. CDR3 sequence: CATYEQYF. DNA of the CDR3: TGTGCCACATACGAGCAGTACTTC.

J is TRBJ1-6 and V is TRBV28; D remains unclear. Germline CDR1 and CDR2: MDHEN and SYDVKM. The ends were cut back, 6 bases at V and 0 bases at J, with 12 bases in the middle. This CDR3 spans 16 amino acids. CDR3 DNA: TGTGCCAGCAGGTCGACAAAGAGCTCCTATAATTCACCCCTCCACTTT. Translation: CASRSTKSSYNSPLHF. Based on the CDR3 plus reference TRBV28 and TRBJ1-6, the full variable domain is DVKVTQSSRYLVKRTGEKVFLECVQDMDHENMFWYRQDPGLGLRLIYFSYDVKMKEKGDIPEGYSVSREKKERFSLILESASTNQTSMYLCASRSTKSSYNSPLHFGNGTRLTVT.

V is TRBV6-5 and J is TRBJ2-5, with no clear D. The ends were cut back, 0 bases at V and 6 bases at J, with 14 bases in the middle. Germline CDR1 reads MNHEY; CDR2 reads SVGAGI. The length of the CDR3 is 15 residues. The CDR3 coding sequence is TGTGCCAGCAGTTACTCGTCCGCAGGTCGGAAGACCCAGTACTTC. It is translated as CASSYSSAGRKTQYF.

V usage is TRBV7-2 and J usage is TRBJ2-1; TRBD2 agrees at 7 bases. The CDR3 sequence is 16 residues long. V was clipped by 5 bases and J by 4 bases; unmatched bases: 11. Germline values: CDR1 SGHTA, CDR2 FQGNSA. The CDR3 coding sequence is TGTGCCAGCAGCCCACCACCGGGCGGGGGTTACAATGAGCAGTTCTTC. Amino acids: CASSPPPGGGYNEQFF.

This clone has a single count. This rearrangement joins TRBV6-6 to TRBJ2-2; D possibly corresponds to TRBD1 (7 bases). CDR3 length: 13 residues. Germline V gene sequence: CDR1 MNHNY, CDR2 SVGAGI (reference sequence). V lost 8 bases to trimming and J lost 8 bases, with 15 bases between them. The CDR3 coding sequence is TGTGCCAGCCGTGGCAGGGGGGTAGGGGAGCTGTTTTTT. Translated, it gives CASRGRGVGELFF.

The gene calls are TRBV3-1 (or the pseudogene TRBV3-2) and TRBJ2-7, with D tentatively TRBD2 (5 bases). The CDR3 sequence is 19 residues long. Germline V gene lookup returns CDR1 LGHDT and CDR2 YNNKEL (reference sequence). The V gene lost 3 bases and the J gene lost 3 bases, with 27 bases spanning the gap. The CDR3 sequence is CASSHTRFRVGGLCYEQYF. The CDR3 DNA is TGTGCCAGCAGCCATACCAGATTCCGAGTCGGCGGGCTATGCTACGAGCAGTACTTC.